These 8 T cell receptor beta chains originate from one sample sequenced in a study of CD8+ T cells in alopecia areata. Treatment: oral pan-JAK inhibitor, 5-10 mg twice daily. Extraction and reverse transcription of RNA yielded cDNA as the sequencing template. The table came from immunoSEQ multiplex PCR; TCRdb's copy has only in-frame clones and leaves some out. The repertoire consists of some 200,000 clones, with 58% occurring once and the leading ten covering more than 5.5%. The material was CD4+ T cells sorted from blood, obtained at week 24, from a patient treated with tofacitinib. Every receptor here comes from a human donor with alopecia areata.

The CDR3 bases are TGTGCCATCAGTGAACTGGCAGGCGAAGCTTTCTTT. Its protein product is CAISELAGEAFF. The chain joins TRBV10-3 to TRBJ1-1; no clear D gene. The length of the CDR3 is 12 residues. Trimming removed 3 bases at V and 8 bases at J, with 10 bases between. From germline, CDR1 is ENHRY and CDR2 SYGVKD.

This clone occurred once. For the CDR3, the DNA is TGTGCCAGCAGTTTATCAGCTAGCGGAGGTGGGAAAAACATTCAGTACTTC. Translated, it gives CASSLSASGGGKNIQYF. This rearrangement joins TRBV28 to TRBJ2-4; TRBD2 agrees at 7 bases. Germline trimming cut 1 base from V and 4 bases from J; bases unmatched to any gene: 10. This CDR3 contains 17 residues. The V gene's germline CDR1 is MDHEN and CDR2 SYDVKM.

In this sample, this clone turned up a few times. V usage is TRBV19 and J usage is TRBJ2-1, with TRBD2 matching over 7 bases. V lost 7 bases and J lost 2; bases outside the gene matches: 5. The CDR3 extends over 14 amino acids. Per the germline V gene, CDR1 is LNHDA and CDR2 is SQIVND (reference sequence). The CDR3 loop is CASTAGVTYNEQFF. The CDR3 DNA reads TGTGCCAGTACCGCGGGAGTTACCTACAATGAGCAGTTCTTC.

The genes are TRBV5-1 and TRBJ2-7, with 7 nucleotides matching TRBD1. Germline V gene lookup returns CDR1 SGHRS and CDR2 YFSETQ. The CDR3 is made up of 15 amino acids. The V gene end was trimmed by 1 base and the J gene end by 1 base; junction bases not matched to a gene: 5. CDR3 in DNA: TGCGCCAGCAGCTTGAGGGACAGTGTGTCCTACGAGCAGTACTTC. Translated: CASSLRDSVSYEQYF.

CDR3 amino acids: CASSRAGTGQETQYF. CDR3 nucleotides: TGCGCCAGCAGCCGAGCCGGGACAGGGCAAGAGACCCAGTACTTC. The V call is TRBV4-3, the J call TRBJ2-5; 9 nucleotides match TRBD1. Trimming at V came to 4 bases and at J to 2 bases, leaving 5 bases not matched to a gene. The CDR3 consists of 15 residues. The V gene's germline CDR1 is LGHNA and CDR2 YSLEER.

This clone was detected only a few times. The chain combines TRBV4-3 with TRBJ2-5; 12 bases fit TRBD2. The CDR3 loop spans 16 amino acids. V lost 0 bases, J lost 5 bases, and 4 bases stayed unmatched. Germline V gene sequence: CDR1 LGHNA, CDR2 YSLEER. CDR3: CASSQDWTSGMETQYF. The CDR3, as DNA: TGCGCCAGCAGCCAAGATTGGACTAGCGGGATGGAGACCCAGTACTTC.

The chain carries TRBV4-3 and TRBJ1-5; D remains unclear. CDR1 LGHNA and CDR2 YSLEER come from the germline V gene. CDR3 length: 15 residues. V shed 0 bases and J shed 0 bases, with 6 bases lying between them. The CDR3 protein is CASSQDFHSNQPQHF. For the CDR3, the DNA is TGCGCCAGCAGCCAAGATTTCCATAGCAATCAGCCCCAGCATTTT.

The chain joins TRBV27 to TRBJ2-7; D may be TRBD1 (6 bases). The germline V gene encodes CDR1 MNHEY and CDR2 SMNVEV (reference sequence). V lost 4 bases and J lost 0, with 16 bases in between. The CDR3 totals 16 residues. CDR3 DNA: TGTGCCAGCAGTTCCCTGGGACACGAAAGCTCCTACGAGCAGTACTTC. This gives the protein CASSSLGHESSYEQYF.